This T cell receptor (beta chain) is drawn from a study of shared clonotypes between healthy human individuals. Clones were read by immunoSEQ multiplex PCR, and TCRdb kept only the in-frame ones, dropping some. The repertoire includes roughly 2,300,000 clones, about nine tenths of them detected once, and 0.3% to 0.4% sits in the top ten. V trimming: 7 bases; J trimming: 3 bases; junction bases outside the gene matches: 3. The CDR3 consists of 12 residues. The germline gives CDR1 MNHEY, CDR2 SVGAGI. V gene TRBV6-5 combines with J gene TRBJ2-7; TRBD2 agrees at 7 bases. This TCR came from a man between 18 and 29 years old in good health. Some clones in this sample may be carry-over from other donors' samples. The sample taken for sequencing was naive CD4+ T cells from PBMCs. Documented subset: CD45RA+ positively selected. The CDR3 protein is CASTGTNYEQYF. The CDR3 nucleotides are TGTGCCAGCACCGGGACTAACTACGAGCAGTACTTC.